This passage covers 28 T cell receptor beta chains from one sample sequenced in a study of T cell repertoires in cytomegalovirus infection. Using its own MiXCR run on the reads, TCRdb lists one record per CDR3 protein. The sample carries approximately 500,000 distinct CDR3 sequences, more than 25% recorded once. Sequenced material: PBMCs. Receptor source: a human donor in good health (CMV status not recorded). Some clones in this sample may be carry-over from other donors' samples.

This chain joins TRBV7-9 and TRBJ2-1; perhaps TRBD1 as D (7 bases). CDR1 and CDR2 (germline): SEHNR, FQNEAQ (reference sequence). This CDR3 has 17 amino acids. The ends were cut back, 6 bases at V and 1 base at J, with 19 bases in the middle. The CDR3 spells CASSSPEGAPSYNEQFF. The CDR3 bases are TGTGCCAGCAGTAGTCCGGAGGGGGCCCCGTCCTACAATGAGCAGTTCTTC.

A few counts support this clonotype. J is TRBJ2-6 and V is TRBV4-3; D is ambiguous. CDR3 length: 15 amino acids. Deletions cut 4 bases from V and 4 bases from J, with 11 bases between. CDR1 is LGHNA, CDR2 YSLEER, per germline. The CDR3 protein is CASSLGQSGANVLTF. CDR3 sequence (DNA): TGCGCCAGCAGCCTCGGGCAGTCCGGGGCCAACGTCCTGACTTTC.

This clonotype was recorded many times. This chain links TRBV7-2 with TRBJ2-2; D is uncertain. The CDR3 extends over 12 amino acids. Germline V lookup: CDR1 SGHTA, CDR2 FQGNSA. V was shortened by 5 bases and J by 7 bases, with 8 bases between the two germline ends. The CDR3 here is CASSRRRGELFF. Here the CDR3 DNA reads TGTGCCAGCAGCCGAAGGCGCGGGGAGCTGTTTTTT. The entire variable domain, with the rest obtained from reference TRBV7-2 and TRBJ2-2, is as follows: GAGVSQSPSNKVTEKGKDVELRCDPISGHTALYWYRQSLGQGLEFLIYFQGNSAPDKSGLPSDRFSAERTGGSVSTLTIQRTQQEDSAVYLCASSRRRGELFFGEGSRLTVL.

This chain uses TRBV5-6 with TRBJ1-2; the D gene is possibly TRBD1 (5 bases). The V end lost 3 bases, the J end lost 4 bases, and 10 bases lay between the germline ends. Germline CDR1 and CDR2: SGHDT and YYEEEE. The CDR3 loop spans 13 amino acids. The CDR3 here is CASSSTDGYGYTF. DNA for the CDR3: TGTGCCAGCAGCTCGACAGACGGCTATGGCTACACCTTC.

This clonotype was seen only a few times. This rearrangement joins TRBV6-2 or TRBV6-3 to TRBJ1-2; TRBD1 might be the D (5 bases). Germline V gene sequence: CDR1 MNHEY, CDR2 SVGEGT. This CDR3 contains 12 residues. V lost 7 bases and J lost 8, with 14 bases in between. In nucleotides, the CDR3 is TGTGCCAGCATCACTCCGGGGGACGGCTACACCTTC. Translated: CASITPGDGYTF.

This clonotype has just a few counts. The chain employs TRBV19 and TRBJ2-5; no reliable D call. The CDR3 spans 15 residues. Germline V gene sequence: CDR1 LNHDA, CDR2 SQIVND (reference sequence). Trimming removed 3 bases at V and 5 bases at J, with 16 bases between. The CDR3 region is CASSIGDSSFETQYF. For the CDR3, the DNA is TGTGCCAGTAGTATTGGGGATTCTAGTTTCGAGACCCAGTACTTC.

A few counts support this clonotype. This sequence joins TRBV7-2 and TRBJ2-7; 8 nucleotides match TRBD2. With 3 bases clipped from V and 2 bases from J, the junction kept 6 bases outside the gene matches. CDR3 length: 15 residues. The germline V gene has CDR1 SGHTA and CDR2 FQGNSA. The CDR3 coding sequence is TGTGCCAGCAGCTTCTACTTAGCGGGGCCCTACGAGCAGTACTTC. Translating it yields CASSFYLAGPYEQYF. The full variable domain, completed using reference TRBV7-2 and TRBJ2-7, is GAGVSQSPSNKVTEKGKDVELRCDPISGHTALYWYRQSLGQGLEFLIYFQGNSAPDKSGLPSDRFSAERTGGSVSTLTIQRTQQEDSAVYLCASSFYLAGPYEQYFGPGTRLTVT.

This clonotype was observed a few times. This sequence joins TRBV27 and TRBJ2-1; 7 positions agree with TRBD2. After removal of 3 bases from V and 3 bases from J, the junction contained 2 bases not matched to a gene. Germline CDR1 and CDR2: MNHEY and SMNVEV (reference sequence). This CDR3 is built from 14 residues. CDR3 loop: CASSFRDYYNEQFF. CDR3 bases: TGTGCCAGCAGTTTCAGGGACTACTACAATGAGCAGTTCTTC.

The J gene is TRBJ1-5, the V gene TRBV7-8, with 7 bases matching TRBD1. Germline V CDR1 and CDR2: SGHVS, FQNEAQ. The V and J ends lost 5 bases and 7 bases, in that order; junction bases with no gene match: 11. This CDR3 has 15 amino acids. The CDR3: CASSPRDRRRQPQHF. CDR3 bases: TGTGCCAGCAGCCCACGGGACAGACGACGGCAGCCCCAGCATTTT. Filled out from reference TRBV7-8 and TRBJ1-5, the complete variable domain reads GAGVSQSPRYKVAKRGQDVALRCDPISGHVSLFWYQQALGQGPEFLTYFQNEAQLDKSGLPSDRFFAERPEGSVSTLKIQRTQQEDSAVYLCASSPRDRRRQPQHFGDGTRLSIL.

A few counts support this clonotype. V and J are TRBV28 and TRBJ1-2; 7 bases line up with TRBD1. Per germline, CDR1 MDHEN and CDR2 SYDVKM. The V gene end was trimmed by 11 bases and the J gene end by 0 bases; junction bases not matched to a gene: 12. The CDR3 spans 15 residues. The CDR3 coding sequence is TGTGCCTGCGGGACAGCTACTCTTTCTAACTATGGCTACACCTTC. Translation: CACGTATLSNYGYTF.

The DNA of the CDR3 is TGCGCCAGCAGCTTGGACGTTGACAGCACTGAAGCTTTCTTT. This gives the protein CASSLDVDSTEAFF. This rearrangement joins TRBV5-1 to TRBJ1-1; tentative D call: TRBD1 (5 bases). Trimming cost V 0 bases and J 4 bases, with 10 bases left between them. The CDR3 is 14 residues long. CDR1 is SGHRS, CDR2 YFSETQ, per germline. Looking up the rest from reference TRBV5-1 and TRBJ1-1 gives the full variable domain: KAGVTQTPRYLIKTRGQQVTLSCSPISGHRSVSWYQQTPGQGLQFLFEYFSETQRNKGNFPGRFSGRQFSNSRSEMNVSTLELGDSALYLCASSLDVDSTEAFFGQGTRLTVV.

This clonotype was seen a few times. The chain recombines TRBV4-3 with TRBJ2-1; TRBD2 agrees at 13 bases. There are 19 residues in the CDR3. V shed 5 bases, J shed 4 bases, and the junction held 14 bases outside the gene matches. Germline CDR1 reads LGHNA; CDR2 reads YSLEER. The CDR3 protein is CASSARLAGGPLNYNEQFF. As DNA, the CDR3 is TGCGCCAGCAGCGCCCGACTAGCGGGAGGCCCCCTTAATTACAATGAGCAGTTCTTC.

This clonotype was observed a few times. The rearrangement uses TRBV20-1 and TRBJ2-5; D gene uncertain. Trimming stripped 3 bases from V and 5 bases from J, with 7 bases between. Germline V gives CDR1 DFQATT, CDR2 SNEGSKA (reference sequence). The CDR3 length is 11 residues. The CDR3 region has the DNA TGCAGTGCTAGTCACGGGGAGACCCAGTACTTC. It specifies CSASHGETQYF.

This clonotype was counted many times. The chain is built from TRBV7-2 and TRBJ2-5; 10 bases fit TRBD1. CDR3 length: 18 amino acids. Germline-derived CDR1 and CDR2 are SGHTA and FQGNSA. V gave up 1 base and J gave up 7 bases; unmatched junction bases: 15. The CDR3 sequence: CASSLVVDGPGQGGTQYF. In DNA, the CDR3 is TGTGCCAGCAGCTTAGTGGTGGATGGACCCGGACAGGGGGGGACCCAGTACTTC.

This clonotype was counted at least ten times. The CDR3 sequence: CASSYSNYNEQFF. DNA of the CDR3: TGTGCCAGCAGCTATAGCAACTACAATGAGCAGTTCTTC. The chain joins TRBV7-8 to TRBJ2-1; D is ambiguous. Trimming stripped 4 bases from V and 3 bases from J, with 7 bases between. Germline V gene sequence: CDR1 SGHVS, CDR2 FQNEAQ. This CDR3 has 13 residues.

There are many counts of this clonotype. Here the CDR3 DNA reads TGTGCCAGCAGCATGACTAGCGGAAGTAATGAGCAGTTCTTC. Translating it yields CASSMTSGSNEQFF. The J gene is TRBJ2-1, the V gene TRBV7-9, with 9 positions matching TRBD2. CDR3 size: 14 residues. The ends lost 5 bases at V and 7 bases at J; junction bases unmatched: 6. CDR1 SEHNR and CDR2 FQNEAQ come from the germline V gene (reference sequence).

This clonotype appeared a few times. The chain uses TRBV6-2 or TRBV6-3 and TRBJ1-1; possibly TRBD1 for D (6 bases). V lost 10 bases and J lost 0, with 15 bases in between. This CDR3 contains 14 residues. Germline V gene sequence: CDR1 MNHEY, CDR2 SVGEGT. This chain's CDR3 is CATTGGRVNTEAFF. As DNA, the CDR3 is TGTGCCACCACCGGGGGCAGGGTGAACACTGAAGCTTTCTTT.

The chain uses TRBV7-9 and TRBJ2-1; no clear D gene. Deletions cut 6 bases from V and 0 bases from J, with 12 bases between. This CDR3 spans 15 amino acids. Per the germline V gene, CDR1 is SEHNR and CDR2 is FQNEAQ (reference sequence). The CDR3 bases are TGTGCCAGCAGTCGCGTCTGGCGCTCCTACAATGAGCAGTTCTTC. Translation gives CASSRVWRSYNEQFF.

This clonotype has ten or more counts. The chain employs TRBV7-9 and TRBJ2-1; D unresolved. Germline V CDR1 and CDR2: SEHNR, FQNEAQ (reference sequence). V lost 0 bases and J 3 bases, leaving 6 bases between the germline ends. The CDR3 runs to 14 residues. CDR3 region: CASSLAGRYNEQFF. The DNA of the CDR3 is TGTGCCAGCAGCTTAGCAGGGCGCTACAATGAGCAGTTCTTC. Based on the CDR3 plus reference TRBV7-9 and TRBJ2-1, the full variable domain is DTGVSQNPRHKITKRGQNVTFRCDPISEHNRLYWYRQTLGQGPEFLTYFQNEAQLEKSRLLSDRFSAERPKGSFSTLEIQRTEQGDSAMYLCASSLAGRYNEQFFGPGTRLTVL.

The rearrangement joins TRBV28 to TRBJ1-5; maybe TRBD1 (6 bases). With 7 bases removed from V and 2 bases from J, the gap between germline ends came to 12 bases. CDR1 and CDR2 from the germline V gene are MDHEN and SYDVKM. The CDR3 consists of 14 residues. The CDR3 region has the DNA TGTGCCAGCAAAACGGAGGGGGGCAATCAGCCCCAGCATTTT. Its translation is CASKTEGGNQPQHF.

This rearrangement joins TRBV7-2 to TRBJ2-7, with D perhaps TRBD1 (6 bases). Trimming removed 4 bases from V and 13 bases from J, with 17 bases in between. The CDR3 is made up of 12 amino acids. Germline V gives CDR1 SGHTA, CDR2 FQGNSA. The CDR3 reads CASSSGQPPLYF. CDR3 sequence (DNA): TGTGCCAGCAGCTCTGGACAGCCCCCCCTCTACTTC. Filled out from reference TRBV7-2 and TRBJ2-7, the complete variable domain reads GAGVSQSPSNKVTEKGKDVELRCDPISGHTALYWYRQSLGQGLEFLIYFQGNSAPDKSGLPSDRFSAERTGGSVSTLTIQRTQQEDSAVYLCASSSGQPPLYFGPGTRLTVT.

This clonotype was found many times. The rearrangement links TRBV12-3 or TRBV12-4 to TRBJ2-1, with TRBD2 matching 10 bases. V shed 4 bases and J 2 bases; nucleotides not matched to a gene: 11. There are 18 residues in the CDR3. The CDR3 is CASSSPVSGRTTYNEQFF. In nucleotides, the CDR3 is TGTGCCAGCAGTTCACCGGTTAGCGGGAGGACAACCTACAATGAGCAGTTCTTC.

The chain carries TRBV7-7 and TRBJ2-1; 9 nucleotides line up with TRBD2. Germline CDR1 reads SSHAT; CDR2 reads FNYEAQ (reference sequence). The V segment lost 1 base and the J segment 9 bases; nucleotides outside the gene matches: 10. This CDR3 is built from 16 residues. The CDR3 loop reads CASSLGLAGAVGEQFF. The CDR3 DNA reads TGTGCCAGCAGCTTAGGGTTAGCGGGAGCCGTTGGTGAGCAGTTCTTC.

This clonotype was found a few times. The chain recombines TRBV20-1 with TRBJ2-7; 8 bases are shared with TRBD2. The CDR3 sequence is 17 residues long. Germline V lookup: CDR1 DFQATT, CDR2 SNEGSKA (reference sequence). The ends lost 3 bases at V and 4 bases at J; junction bases unmatched: 17. For the CDR3, the DNA is TGCAGTGCTAGTTACCTTGGGGGGGCTAGCGGGCGTTACGAGCAGTACTTC. This translates into CSASYLGGASGRYEQYF.

This clonotype was counted only a few times. The chain combines TRBV27 with TRBJ1-5; TRBD1 matches at 11 bases. This CDR3 has 18 residues. Germline V gives CDR1 MNHEY, CDR2 SMNVEV (reference sequence). With V trimmed by 0 bases and J by 5 bases, 9 bases remained unmatched. CDR3 sequence (DNA): TGTGCCAGCAGTTTATCTAGGGGACGGACAGGGGGCCATCAGCCCCAGCATTTT. Encoded protein: CASSLSRGRTGGHQPQHF.

The rearrangement joins TRBV14 to TRBJ1-5, with unresolved D. Trimming stripped 4 bases from V and 0 bases from J, with 16 bases between. The CDR3 has 17 residues. Germline CDR1 is SGHDN and CDR2 is FVKESK. Here the CDR3 DNA reads TGTGCCAGCAGCCCAAGGATGAGGGTCTATAGCAATCAGCCCCAGCATTTT. This encodes CASSPRMRVYSNQPQHF.

The chain links TRBV29-1 to TRBJ2-1; TRBD2 is a possible D gene (7 bases). Germline V gene lookup returns CDR1 SQVTM and CDR2 ANQGSEA. The CDR3 spans 12 residues. V lost 7 bases, J lost 7 bases, and 14 bases lay in between. The CDR3 is CSGGRGGNEQFF. The CDR3 DNA follows: TGCAGCGGTGGGAGGGGGGGGAATGAGCAGTTCTTC.

This rearrangement joins TRBV7-4 to TRBJ2-7; D may be TRBD2 (5 bases). This CDR3 spans 14 amino acids. Germline V gives CDR1 SGHVT, CDR2 SQSDAQ. The V and J ends lost 5 bases and 3 bases respectively, with 14 bases between them. The CDR3 sequence: CASSPGLVDYEQYV. The CDR3 coding sequence is TGTGCCAGCAGCCCCGGACTCGTTGACTACGAGCAGTACGTC.